This T cell receptor (beta chain) is drawn from a study of blood T cell repertoires in COVID-19. Study context: The United States, Italy and Spain were the sources of the acute and convalescent COVID-19 samples.

In the authors' workflow: Amplification of reference gene primers was used by the study to estimate nucleated cell counts. Method: immunoSEQ multiplex PCR; TCRdb's copy keeps in-frame clones and lacks some. The DNA gave D and trimming, while V, J and clone size come from that table. The table lists under 150,000 clones, about four fifths of them singletons. The CDR3 is 12 amino acids. J gave up 9 bases and V 8 bases, and 6 bases lay outside the gene matches. Germline assignment: CDR1 SNHLY and CDR2 FYNNEI. The chain employs TRBV2 and TRBJ2-1; 8 positions match TRBD2. Specimen: peripheral blood. The receptor was isolated from a woman aged 40 to 50 with acute or convalescent COVID-19. CDR3 residues: CASGTSSGEQFF. The DNA of the CDR3 is TGTGCCAGCGGGACTAGTTCGGGTGAGCAGTTCTTC.